This T cell receptor (beta chain) is from a study of cytomegalovirus exposure and HLA in healthy donors (dated by TCRdb to 2017 to 2019). Study-wide context: According to an earlier analysis of several hundred of the donors, 150 million to 200 million T cells yielded 90 million to 140 million unique TCR beta sequences and about 300 Gb of sequence data. An early release that covered about 640 HLA-typed donors contained about 300 gigabases of sequencing data and tens of millions of unique TCR sequences. Of the roughly 400 genotyped donors, roughly 76% were placed in the genetic ancestry cluster associated with self-reported Caucasian donors. The study aimed to test whether signatures of past pathogen exposure could be identified by cataloging public T cell receptors. The T cell repertoires of 700 or so subjects were profiled by immunosequencing and related to cytomegalovirus serostatus. A separate validation cohort of over a hundred different subjects was used in addition to the roughly 670-subject first cohort. The study combined high-throughput TCR immunosequencing, statistical association of individual TCRs with disease status, and machine learning to predict cytomegalovirus infection status. A later analysis re-analyzed previously published TCR beta repertoires from roughly 600 donors and added high-resolution HLA genotyping to study TCR occurrence patterns. In the later analysis, no new phenotypic data were used to find candidate immune exposures; instead, reliance was placed on TCR beta sequences and their occurrence across donors. To decide whether each TCR beta V gene segment behaved as functional or pseudogenic, an earlier analysis of fewer than 750 of the donors relied on high-throughput TCR beta sequencing. Donor age, sex, ethnicity and CMV serostatus were collected together with the repertoire data. A later genetic analysis took genome-wide SNP genotypes for about 55% of the roughly 670 donors and used that subset as a discovery cohort. Every repertoire in the discovery cohort had been generated on one and the same sequencing platform. HLA typing covered class I and class II loci at four-digit resolution. The number of typed donors differed by locus: about 620-640 for A, B, C, DRB1 and DQB1; some 500 for DQA1; 606 for DPA1; and some 470 for DPB1. Because of strong linkage in the cohort, roughly five DR-DQ haplotypes were treated as single units for association and clustering. On average, over 200,000 unique TCR beta nucleotide sequences were sequenced per donor among 350 to 400 genotyped donors of the cohort, with about 19% of those sequences being non-productive. What the research found in general, with its limitations: Most CMV-associated TCR beta chains appeared to be HLA-restricted in a later analysis, and the HLA associations seemed to be driven largely by CMV exposure. The study gave a list of about 160 TCR beta chains associated with cytomegalovirus. A cluster of highly shared sequence variants was judged likely to represent a technical artifact of the sequencing pipeline. An earlier analysis of approximately 590 of the donors showed that most TCR beta V segments appeared in productive rearrangements either about 87% or about 30% of the time, which broadly matched IMGT annotations. A further reported finding was that TCR beta sequences accurately predicted the HLA-A and HLA-B alleles for most subjects in the first cohort. In this cohort, only TCR beta chains were sequenced, and detectable features were limited by the absence of alpha or paired-chain data. Some IMGT-functional V segments, including TRBV6-2 and TRBV6-3, could not be told apart with the 87-base-pair reads, so those segments were excluded. The only immune exposure information available for the cohort was CMV serostatus. In vitro tests confirmed that a few of the cytomegalovirus-associated TCR beta chains recognize cytomegalovirus antigens. Several of the top co-occurrence clusters appeared to be linked to parvovirus B19, influenza, CMV and Epstein-Barr virus, according to a later analysis. A later analysis associated 16,951 TCR beta sequences with specific HLA alleles at a false discovery rate of 0.05. In both the original and validation cohorts, the classifier was reported to diagnose cytomegalovirus status with high specificity and sensitivity. The earlier analysis of approximately 590 of the donors excluded about 16 rarely observed V segments, including chromosome 9 orphons, because counts were too low. The presence/absence analyses assumed that sequencing depth was roughly uniform across donors, and that assumption may not be true. A later analysis found that TCR association rates varied across HLA loci, with DRB1 alleles showing the most associated TCRs and HLA-C alleles the fewest. Assigning TCR associations to individual alleles was difficult when HLA alleles, especially DR and DQ, strongly co-occurred. An association between a missense DCLRE1C variant and V-gene and J-gene trimming of TCR beta chains was found in a later genetic analysis and replicated in an independent cohort. A later genetic analysis reported fewer N-insertions in productive TCRs among donors in an Asian-associated ancestry cluster than the roughly 620-donor mean. Linkage disequilibrium might explain the correlated functional status among segregating V segments, but an unknown experimental factor could not be ruled out. The authors suggested that the approach could potentially be extended to other disease states and immunological phenotypes. HLA typing was unavailable for some donors at each locus, so association tests used only the typed subset. A later analysis found that HLA-associated TCR beta chains were more clonally expanded and had lower generation probabilities than equally common non-associated chains. Across donors, most TCR sequences were observed very rarely, whereas some public TCRs were present in many individuals.

The library relied on the immunoSEQ multiplex PCR assay. For the multiplex PCR, a mixture combining 60 forward primers for TCR Vbeta segments and 13 reverse primers for TCR Jbeta segments was used. The CDR3 region of rearranged TCR beta genes was amplified from genomic DNA by a multiplex PCR assay. The amplified TCR beta libraries were sequenced on the Illumina HiSeq System as 87-base-pair reads. The published analysis was carried out like this. A later analysis tallied roughly 80 million unique TCR beta chains across the 660 or so repertoires, and roughly 11 million of those chains were shared by two or more donors. Raw reads were error-corrected and collapsed into unique sequences with a nearest-neighbor algorithm that merged closely related sequences to remove PCR and sequencing errors. V, D and J gene segments were assigned by aligning CDR3 sequences to IMGT reference sequences. For a sequence to be retained, a match of at least six nucleotides was required to both a V gene segment and a J gene segment. A rearrangement counted as productive if the CDR3 had no stop codons and remained in frame with V and J, and every other rearrangement counted as non-productive. Following IMGT convention, CDR3 was defined as the stretch from the second conserved V-encoded cysteine up to the conserved J-encoded phenylalanine. In an earlier analysis of roughly 580 of the donors, sequences lacking an unambiguous match to a single V gene segment were excluded. An earlier analysis of a few hundred of the donors classified V segments as functional when productive rearrangements were above 56.7% and as segregating when the standard deviation between donors was above 5%. To diagnose cytomegalovirus status from the catalog of TCR beta chain sequences, a statistical classification framework was built. A later analysis assigned V and J genes by comparing TCR nucleotide sequences with IMGT/GENE-DB human TR gene sequences. Using the TCRdist pipeline, a later analysis assigned CDR3 sequences along with most-parsimonious VDJ recombination scenarios. In a later analysis, each TCR beta chain was defined by its CDR3 amino acid sequence together with its V-gene family, and reads lacking a unique V-gene family were excluded. A later analysis removed nearly 600 highly shared, low-generation-probability nucleotide sequences to deal with suspected cross-contamination and a sequencing artifact. In a later analysis, a clonal expansion index for each public chain was calculated from normalized within-repertoire ranks of inferred template counts. In a later analysis, generation probabilities were computed using a VDJ recombination model fitted to out-of-frame rearrangements, and the results were checked against IGoR. Hypergeometric tests were used in a later analysis to score TCR-TCR, TCR-HLA and TCR-CMV co-occurrence, with a repertoire-size bias correction applied to the TCR pairs. In a later analysis, false discovery rates were estimated by permuting HLA or CMV assignments 20 times. In a later analysis, co-occurring TCRs were grouped using DBSCAN, and TCRdist sequence similarity was added for clustering within HLA-allele-positive subsets. For co-occurrence clustering, repertoires with fewer than 30,000 or more than 120,000 public chains were excluded, along with five repertoires with anomalous nucleotide sharing. TCRdb holds this immuneACCESS table with in-frame rearrangements only. Some clones are missing; in checked studies, unresolved V genes explain under half, and the rest has no known cause. From that table come the V and J calls and clone size; the DNA was used to work out D and trimming. In this sample the table shows roughly 180,000 clones, 65% to 85% of which occur a single time. Of the sample, less than 6% falls within the top ten clones.

V loses 3 bases of germline sequence and J loses 7 bases, and the interval between the two ends is 13 bases. Looking up the germline V gene yields CDR1 SGHDT and CDR2 YYEEEE. The CDR3 spans 13 residues, from the cysteine through the phenylalanine. The CDR3 DNA has 39 bases and is translated from base 1. To note about this clone: Its antigen target is currently unknown. Base quality data are lacking; no much larger clone is found one base away.

The cohort consisted of approximately 690 healthy bone marrow donors. All cohort members were sampled while nominally healthy, although unrecorded immune exposures were likely present. The donor tested CMV seropositive, placing the donor among the 290 or so seropositive members of the cohort. A peripheral blood sample was provided by each donor, and peripheral blood mononuclear cells were used for TCR beta sequencing. Genomic DNA extraction from the blood cell samples was performed with the Qiagen DNeasy Blood Extraction Kit. The chain uses TRBV5-6 and TRBJ1-1; TRBD1 is perhaps the D gene, given 6 matching bases. The sequenced sample consisted of PBMCs. The clonotype comes from a woman aged 30 to 39 in good health and CMV-seropositive. DNA sequence: TGTGCCAGCAGCTCGCAGGGGCGGAATGAAGCTTTCTTT. It encodes CASSSQGRNEAFF. Beyond the CDR3, the reference TRBV5-6 and TRBJ1-1 genes provide the residues; the full variable domain reads: DAGVTQSPTHLIKTRGQQVTLRCSPKSGHDTVSWYQQALGQGPQFIFQYYEEEERQRGNFPDRFSGHQFPNYSSELNVNALLLGDSALYLCASSSQGRNEAFFGQGTRLTVV.